This TCR beta chain was recorded in a study of T cells in Graves' hyperthyroidism and ophthalmopathy. A note on this clonotype: No antigen is known for it. This sequence may be a read error, since a much larger clone differs from it by one base.

General study results and limits: Patients with ophthalmopathy were separated from those with stable hyperthyroidism by a 13 V-J model. Appearing also in blood were most of the thyroid clonotypes expanded above 0.001.

The definition of stable Graves' hyperthyroidism was no ophthalmopathy progression within 18 months. Diagnoses rested on clinical symptoms, serum thyroxine and TRAb, thyroid ultrasound and orbital computed tomography. Amplification targeted TCR beta CDR3 regions from RNA transcripts. A set of HTBI primers served as the primers for a first-round RT-PCR of the TCR CDR3. TCRdb fed the multiplex PCR reads into MiXCR, producing one record per CDR3 protein. This table has fewer than 900,000 distinct CDR3 sequences, 16% appearing once. Sequenced: blood. The origin of this receptor is a man aged 18-30 years with Graves' hyperthyroidism.

The CDR3 DNA sequence: TGTGCCAACAGCTTAGCGGGAGGGTTGCAGTTCTTC. Translating it yields CANSLAGGLQFF. V gene TRBV28 combines with J gene TRBJ2-1, with 11 bases matching TRBD2. V trimming: 10 bases; J trimming: 12 bases; junction bases outside the gene matches: 8. The CDR3 totals 12 residues. Germline V gene sequence: CDR1 MDHEN, CDR2 SYDVKM.